This T cell receptor (beta chain) was observed in a study of blood T cell repertoires in COVID-19. This clone has only one observation. Clones were read by immunoSEQ multiplex PCR, and TCRdb kept only the in-frame ones, dropping some. In the table there are 200,000 to 250,000 clones, around 90% of which are singletons. Germline CDR1 reads SGHRS; CDR2 reads YFSETQ. The CDR3 extends over 14 amino acids. V lost 4 bases to trimming and J lost 2 bases, with 11 bases between them. The rearrangement uses TRBV5-1 and TRBJ2-3, with D possibly being TRBD1 (6 bases). This TCR was recovered from a man in his sixties who had recovered from COVID-19. What was sequenced was peripheral blood. CDR3 nucleotide sequence: TGCGCCAGCAGCAACTGGGACAACACAGATACGCAGTATTTT. Its protein product is CASSNWDNTDTQYF. The full variable domain, rest sourced from reference TRBV5-1 and TRBJ2-3, is KAGVTQTPRYLIKTRGQQVTLSCSPISGHRSVSWYQQTPGQGLQFLFEYFSETQRNKGNFPGRFSGRQFSNSRSEMNVSTLELGDSALYLCASSNWDNTDTQYFGPGTRLTVL.